This T cell receptor beta chain was captured by sequencing in a study of CXCR3-negative and CXCR3-positive naive CD8 T cells (dated by TCRdb to about 2019). Background for the entire study: In total, about 135 million TRB reads were obtained, or roughly 1.5 +/- 0.3 million reads per library. Diversity and physicochemical repertoire analyses were performed on around twelve donors pooled from two independent experiments. For the TRBV-TRBJ cluster analysis, the naive subsets came from about five donors, while the memory cells came from 3 donors. The research as a whole found: Within the same donor, TRBV-TRBJ usage looked similar between naive CXCR3-negative and CXCR3-positive cells, but memory cells had distinct patterns. Repertoire diversity was comparably high in both naive subsets but much lower in memory CD8+ T cells. Surface CD5, linked to self-reactivity in mice, was comparable between naive subsets; TCR interaction strength was therefore also inferred from TRB CDR3 physicochemical properties. Because CXCR3 expression was partially decreased after cryopreservation, freshly isolated PBMCs were used for most assays.

The CDR3 goes from the cysteine to the phenylalanine over 15 residues. No DNA was logged. Sequences MNHNS (CDR1) and SASEGT (CDR2) are obtained from the germline V gene. Each CD8+ T cell subset was flow-sorted in triplicate, and some 310,000 cells per subset were placed directly into RLT lysis buffer. Using standard density gradient centrifugation, peripheral blood mononuclear cells were isolated from buffy coats. An RNeasy Mini Kit was used to extract total RNA from the sorted cells. By frequency, this clonotype is medium-sized (0.01 to 0.1%), with no count recorded. Its antigen remains undetermined. Sequenced using a NextSeq 550. The Human TCR Profiling Kit (MiLaboratory) was used to make UMI-labeled 5' RACE TRB cDNA libraries. The full amount of extracted RNA was used for cDNA synthesis, and the full amount of resulting cDNA was used for PCR amplification. Libraries were prepared in parallel using an identical number of PCR cycles. The study's processing was this. With a minimum of two reads required per UMI, MIGEC and MiXCR pulled out about 50,000 +/- 10,000 unique UMI-labeled TRB cDNA molecules from each library. On average, around 40,000 +/- 10,000 functional in-frame TRB CDR3 nucleotide clonotypes lacking stop codons were found per library. After each sample was downsampled to 5000 UMI-labeled TRB molecules, VDJtools was used to calculate diversity metrics such as normalized Shannon-Wiener and Chao1. VDJtools computed clonotype-size-weighted physicochemical properties of the central five CDR3 residues: interaction energy, strength, volume and Kidera factor 4. The reads, reprocessed by TCRdb, yield one row per CDR3 protein sequence and no DNA. The V and J calls, along with clone size, are taken from TCRdb and not from the paper's own processing. The sample table gives about 30,000 distinct CDR3 sequences. 10% of the sample is in the top ten clones.

The chain is made from TRBV6-1 and TRBJ2-2; TCRdb lists TRBD1, though no DNA is available to test this call. Sequenced: memory CD8+ T cells from blood. The cell subset or site label corresponds to: conventional CD8+ memory T cells (TMEM), sorted as controls. The sequence was collected from a human donor in good health. Some clones in this sample may be carry-over from other donors' samples. The CDR3 region has the sequence CASTSGTGGAGELFF.